This T cell receptor beta chain appears in the sequencing data of a study of regulatory T cells in long-lasting Graves disease. For TCR beta, libraries came from iRepertoire HTBI primers and Arm-PCR of CDR3 regions. TCRdb re-derived calls from the multiplex PCR reads in MiXCR, one entry per CDR3 protein. The table records some 370,000 distinct CDR3 sequences, less than 25% of them present only once. Indicated time point: persistent/refractory GD, antithyroid drugs over 5 years with positive TRAb. The TCR library was prepared using RNA isolated from PBMCs. Study-wide results and limits: Shared public clonotypes totalled about 2,700 in persistent patients, compared with 966 in new patients. The researchers studied only peripheral blood, not thyroid tissue.

This clonotype appeared many times. The antigen remains unidentified. The clonotype originates from a female donor with Graves disease. This sample comprised peripheral blood mononuclear cells (PBMCs), obtained when the disease was refractory, from a patient treated with antithyroid drugs.

The DNA of the CDR3 is TGCAGTGCTAGAAAGACTAGGGGGAACTCCTACGAGCAGTACTTC. Its protein is CSARKTRGNSYEQYF. The rearrangement links TRBV20-1 to TRBJ2-7; D possibly matches TRBD1 or TRBD2 (6 bases each). This CDR3 region has 15 residues. Germline V gene data show CDR1 as DFQATT and CDR2 as SNEGSKA (reference sequence). Trimming took off 2 bases at V and 0 bases at J, with 14 bases between the two ends.